The rows below give T cell receptor beta chains drawn from one sample of a study of shared T cell receptors in the human thymus. Using immunoSEQ multiplex PCR, the repertoire was profiled, and TCRdb retains in-frame clones only, with some absent. The profile covers about 610,000 clones, with more than 75% appearing a single time and 0.0095% to 0.012% taken by the ten largest. This same sample was also taken into another study, of human thymus T cells.

The sample taken for sequencing was thymocytes. The receptor source for this set is a boy under two years old with a congenital heart defect. Both conserved end residues are part of each CDR3. A D gene is named only where the DNA matches it firmly. Some rows have no size entry. The others give once, few or many, or a class for an expanded clone.

>TRBV30|TRBD2|.|TRBJ2-1
TGTGCCTGGAGTGTACTGGGACTAGCGGGAGGGCCCCACAATGAGCAGTTCTTC
CAWSVLGLAGGPHNEQFF
>TRBV4-3|TRBD2|once|TRBJ2-1
TGCGCCAGCAGCCAAGATGAACGAGACGGGAGGGCTTACAATGAGCAGTTCTTC
CASSQDERDGRAYNEQFF
>TRBV5-1|TRBD2|.|TRBJ2-7
TGCGCCAGCAGCCAGGGACTAGCGTACGAGCAGTACTTC
CASSQGLAYEQYF
>TRBV4-3|TRBD2|.|TRBJ2-7
TGCGCCAGCAGCCAGTGGGCTGAGCGGGAGGACTCCTACGAGCAGTACTTC
CASSQWAEREDSYEQYF
>TRBV7-8|TRBD1|.|TRBJ1-5
TGTGCCAGCAGCTTAGCGCAGGGGGCTCGGGGGCCCCAGCATTTT
CASSLAQGARGPQHF
>TRBV7-7|.|few|TRBJ2-7
TGTGCTAGCAGATCACAGGGAGCCTACGAGCAGTACTTC
CASRSQGAYEQYF
>TRBV6-4|TRBD2|.|TRBJ2-1
TGTGCCAGCAGTGACTCGAGTCGAGCGGGAATCAACAATGAGCAGTTCTTC
CASSDSSRAGINNEQFF
>TRBV9|.|once|TRBJ2-7
TGTGCCAGCAGCGTAGAGGGGCGGACCCCTTCCTACGAGCAGTACTTC
CASSVEGRTPSYEQYF
>TRBV28|TRBD1|.|TRBJ2-5
TGTGCCAGCAGCCCAGGACAGGGGCAAGAGACCCAGTACTTC
CASSPGQGQETQYF
>TRBV27|TRBD2|.|TRBJ2-7
TGTGCCAGCAGTTACCTAGCGGGAGGGCCTGGGTACGAGCAGTACTTC
CASSYLAGGPGYEQYF
>TRBV5-6|.|.|TRBJ2-7
TGTGCCAGCAGCTTCAACAGTCGACCCTACGAGCAGTACTTC
CASSFNSRPYEQYF
>TRBV27|TRBD1|.|TRBJ2-7
TGTGCCAGCAGGACCGGACAGGGACCCTACGAGCAGTACTTC
CASRTGQGPYEQYF
>TRBV27|TRBD2|.|TRBJ2-1
TGTGCCAGCAGTTCCGGGGCTAGCGGGAGTAATGAGCAGTTCTTC
CASSSGASGSNEQFF
>TRBV25-1|TRBD2|.|TRBJ2-7
TGTGCCAGCAGTGGATGGACTAGCGGGAGGCTAACCTCCTACGAGCAGTACTTC
CASSGWTSGRLTSYEQYF
>TRBV7-9|.|.|TRBJ1-5
TGTGCCAGCAGCCTAGGACATTCTTCTCAGCCCCAGCATTTT
CASSLGHSSQPQHF
>TRBV27|TRBD2|.|TRBJ2-7
TGTGCCAGCAGTTCCCAGCTGGGACTAGCAAGCTACGAGCAGTACTTC
CASSSQLGLASYEQYF
>TRBV30|TRBD2|few|TRBJ2-3
TGTGCCCGAAAACTAGCGGGAGGGTATACGCAGTATTTT
CARKLAGGYTQYF
>TRBV7-9|.|few|TRBJ2-1
TGTGCCAGCAGCTTCCGGACAGACAATGAGCAGTTCTTC
CASSFRTDNEQFF
>TRBV28|TRBD1|.|TRBJ2-5
TGTGCCAGCAGTTTGTCAGGGGGCTCGGAGACCCAGTACTTC
CASSLSGGSETQYF
>TRBV9|TRBD2|.|TRBJ2-2
TGTGCCAGCAGCGTAGCTGGGTGGACTAGCGGGAGGGACGCCACCGGGGAGCTGTTTTTT
CASSVAGWTSGRDATGELFF
>TRBV7-2|TRBD2|.|TRBJ2-3
TGTGCCAGCAGCTTAGCGGGACTAGGCACAGATACGCAGTATTTT
CASSLAGLGTDTQYF
>TRBV11-2|TRBD1|.|TRBJ2-1
TGTGCCAGCACCCTTAGACAGGGGGCGTACAATGAGCAGTTCTTC
CASTLRQGAYNEQFF
>TRBV2|.|.|TRBJ1-4
TGTGCCAGCAAAGTCAGGGAGAGGGAGGATGAAAAACTGTTTTTT
CASKVREREDEKLFF
>TRBV27|.|.|TRBJ1-2
TGTGCCAGCAGTCCCCTTAAAGCGGGAGCTAACTATGGCTACACCTTC
CASSPLKAGANYGYTF
>TRBV4-1|.|.|TRBJ2-1
TGCGCCAGCAGCCAAGCGATGAAGAGCGGGCCGCCGGGGAATGAGCAGTTCTTC
CASSQAMKSGPPGNEQFF
>TRBV12-2|.|.|TRBJ2-1
TGTGCAAGTCGGCAAACGTCCGGGACAGGGGCCAGGGCCTACAATGAGCAGTTCTTC
CASRQTSGTGARAYNEQFF
>TRBV11-3|TRBD2|.|TRBJ2-1
TGTGCCAGCAGCTTAGATCTTAGGCTAGCGGGAGGGCCAGGTGAGCAGTTCTTC
CASSLDLRLAGGPGEQFF
>TRBV11-3|TRBD1|.|TRBJ2-5
TGTGCCAGCAGCCCCGGACAGGGAAAACAAGAGACCCAGTACTTC
CASSPGQGKQETQYF
>TRBV6-5|TRBD1|.|TRBJ1-5
TGTGCCAGCAGGGGACAGGGGAGTAGCAATCAGCCCCAGCATTTT
CASRGQGSSNQPQHF
>TRBV21-1|.|once|TRBJ2-7
TGTGCCAGCACCTCCGGAGGGAACTACGAGCAGTACTTC
CASTSGGNYEQYF
>TRBV28|.|.|TRBJ1-5
TGTGCCAGCGTCGGGGTTTCTTGGCAGCCGCATAGCAATCAGCCCCAGCATTTT
CASVGVSWQPHSNQPQHF
>TRBV11-2|TRBD2|few|TRBJ2-7
TGTGCCAGCAGCTTCCCTAGCGGGAGGAGGTTGGGCTACGAGCAGTACTTC
CASSFPSGRRLGYEQYF
>TRBV9|TRBD2|once|TRBJ2-1
TGTGCCAGCACCTTAACGGGACTAGCGGACAATGAGCAGTTCTTC
CASTLTGLADNEQFF
>TRBV11-2|.|.|TRBJ2-7
TGTGCCAGCAGCCCAGCACGACAGGCGAGCTCCTACGAGCAGTACTTC
CASSPARQASSYEQYF
>TRBV23-1|.|.|TRBJ1-5
TGCGCCAGCAGTCAATCGTGGGCTAGCAATCAGCCCCAGCATTTT
CASSQSWASNQPQHF
>TRBV6-1|.|.|TRBJ2-7
TGTGCCAGCCGCGTTTGGGAGGCCGACGAGCAGTACTTC
CASRVWEADEQYF
>TRBV7-2|.|once|TRBJ2-7
TGTGCCAGCAGCCCTTCTAGGAGCTCCTACGAGCAGTACTTC
CASSPSRSSYEQYF
>TRBV4-3|TRBD2|.|TRBJ2-1
TGCGCCAGCAGCCAAGAGGGGAGGGCAGGACTAGCGGGAGGCCGCGGCTACAATGAGCAGTTCTTC
CASSQEGRAGLAGGRGYNEQFF
>TRBV9|TRBD2|once|TRBJ2-1
TGTGCCAGCAGCGTTCATCCTAGCGGGAGTCTCAATGAGCAGTTCTTC
CASSVHPSGSLNEQFF
>TRBV4-2|TRBD2|.|TRBJ2-1
TGTGCCAGCAGCCCGGTTGACGGGAGGGCCCGCAATGAGCAGTTCTTC
CASSPVDGRARNEQFF
>TRBV21-1|.|.|TRBJ2-7
TGTGCCAGCAGCAAAGAAGCCTATACCTACGAGCAGTACTTC
CASSKEAYTYEQYF
>TRBV5-1|.|.|TRBJ2-3
TGCGCCAGCAGCTTGAATCACGGGACAGAAATTCGCAGCGGGCCTAGCACAGATACGCAGTATTTT
CASSLNHGTEIRSGPSTDTQYF
>TRBV6-1|TRBD1|.|TRBJ2-7
TGTGCCAGCAGTGGGGGACAGTTTTACTACGAGCAGTACTTC
CASSGGQFYYEQYF
>TRBV18|.|.|TRBJ1-1
TGTGCCAGCTCCCCCGGCAGGGAGGTTGAAGCTTTCTTT
CASSPGREVEAFF
>TRBV11-3|TRBD1|once|TRBJ2-2
TGTGCCAGCAGCTTAGACTTGGGACAGAAATACACCGGGGAGCTGTTTTTT
CASSLDLGQKYTGELFF
>TRBV28|TRBD1|.|TRBJ1-1
TGTGCCAGCAGTCAATACAGGGGAAGGACTGAAGCTTTCTTT
CASSQYRGRTEAFF
>TRBV6-5|.|.|TRBJ2-7
TGTGCCACCACGGCCGGGTCCACCTACGAGCAGTACTTC
CATTAGSTYEQYF
>TRBV10-3|.|once|TRBJ1-2
TGTGCCATCAGTGGGCGACAGGCGATCTATGGCTACACCTTC
CAISGRQAIYGYTF
>TRBV27|TRBD1|.|TRBJ2-7
TGTGCCAGCAGTTCTCCGGGACAGGGCGGCTCCTACGAGCAGTACTTC
CASSSPGQGGSYEQYF
>TRBV5-6|TRBD2|.|TRBJ2-3
TGTGCCAGCAGCTTATTTAGCGGGAGGAAGTTTAGGACAGATACGCAGTATTTT
CASSLFSGRKFRTDTQYF
>TRBV4-1|TRBD2|.|TRBJ2-1
TGCGCCAGCAGCCCGGGGACTAGCGGGAGCACTTATGAGCAGTTCTTC
CASSPGTSGSTYEQFF
>TRBV27|.|.|TRBJ2-5
TGTGCCAGCAGTTTTTGGAGCGGCCCTAGGGAGACCCAGTACTTC
CASSFWSGPRETQYF
>TRBV5-4|TRBD1|.|TRBJ2-7
TGTGCCAGCAGCAGGGGACAGGGGTTCTCCTACGAGCAGTACTTC
CASSRGQGFSYEQYF
>TRBV7-6|TRBD2|.|TRBJ2-1
TGTGCCAGCAGCTTAGCTTGCCTAGCGGGAGGTGTCCCCTACAATGAGCAGTTCTTC
CASSLACLAGGVPYNEQFF
>TRBV27|.|few|TRBJ1-1
TGTGCCAGCAGTGCACGCGGGGAAGCTTTCTTT
CASSARGEAFF